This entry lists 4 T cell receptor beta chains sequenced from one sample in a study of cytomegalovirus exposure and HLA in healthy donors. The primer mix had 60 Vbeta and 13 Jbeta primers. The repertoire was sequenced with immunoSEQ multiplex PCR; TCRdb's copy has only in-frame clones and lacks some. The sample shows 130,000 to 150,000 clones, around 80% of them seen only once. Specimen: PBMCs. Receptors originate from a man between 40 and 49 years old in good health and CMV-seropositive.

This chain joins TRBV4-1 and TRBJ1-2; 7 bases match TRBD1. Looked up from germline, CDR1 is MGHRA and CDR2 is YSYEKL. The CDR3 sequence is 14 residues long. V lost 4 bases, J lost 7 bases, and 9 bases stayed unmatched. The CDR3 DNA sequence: TGCGCCAGCAGCCGTGTACAGGGGTTCAGTGGCTACACCTTC. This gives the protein CASSRVQGFSGYTF.

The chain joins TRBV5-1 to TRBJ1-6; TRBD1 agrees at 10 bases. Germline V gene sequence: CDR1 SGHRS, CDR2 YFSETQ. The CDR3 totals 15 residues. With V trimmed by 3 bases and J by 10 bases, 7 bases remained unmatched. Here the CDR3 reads CASSSGTGVNSPLHF. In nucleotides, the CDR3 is TGCGCCAGCAGCTCCGGGACAGGGGTTAACTCACCCCTCCACTTT.

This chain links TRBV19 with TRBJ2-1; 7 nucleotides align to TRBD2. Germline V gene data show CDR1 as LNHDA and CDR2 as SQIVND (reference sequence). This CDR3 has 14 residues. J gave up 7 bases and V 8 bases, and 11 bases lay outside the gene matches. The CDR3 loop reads CASSPVGSGNEQFF. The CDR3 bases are TGTGCCAGTTCCCCCGTGGGTAGCGGGAATGAGCAGTTCTTC.

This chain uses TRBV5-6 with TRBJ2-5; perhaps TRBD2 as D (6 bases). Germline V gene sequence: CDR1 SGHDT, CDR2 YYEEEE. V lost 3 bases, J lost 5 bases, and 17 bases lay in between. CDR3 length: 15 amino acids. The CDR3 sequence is CASSSWGRRQETQYF. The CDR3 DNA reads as TGTGCCAGCAGCTCGTGGGGGAGGAGGCAGGAGACCCAGTACTTC.